One and the same sample provided the 22 T cell receptor beta chains below, sequenced in a study of T cell changes during pregnancy in multiple sclerosis. Measured with immunoSEQ multiplex PCR; TCRdb has only the in-frame clones, and not every one. This table has some 36,000 clones, around 90% appearing once. This sample comprised CD4+ T cells from peripheral blood mononuclear cells, obtained in the second trimester of pregnancy. These receptors all come from a female donor in good health, enrolled as a control in a pregnancy study.

The gene calls are TRBV7-2 and TRBJ2-6; weak D call: TRBD1 (5 bases). V was pared by 4 bases and J by 0 bases, with 13 bases between. CDR1 SGHTA and CDR2 FQGNSA come from the germline V gene. The CDR3 has 17 residues. This CDR3 reads CASSSTGQYSGANVLTF. CDR3 in DNA: TGTGCCAGCAGCTCTACCGGACAATACTCTGGGGCCAACGTCCTGACTTTC.

The J gene is TRBJ2-7, the V gene TRBV28, with 7 positions matching TRBD1. Trimming took 6 bases from V and 2 from J; bases not matched to a gene: 7. Per the germline V gene, CDR1 is MDHEN and CDR2 is SYDVKM. The CDR3 consists of 14 residues. The CDR3 sequence is CASRETGSAYEQYF. The CDR3 region has the DNA TGTGCCAGCAGGGAGACAGGGAGCGCCTACGAGCAGTACTTC.

The chain combines TRBV7-2 with TRBJ2-1, with D hard to call. The germline V and J ends were trimmed by 1 base and 6 bases, with 10 bases remaining between them. The V gene's germline CDR1 is SGHTA and CDR2 FQGNSA. The CDR3 length is 14 residues. Here the CDR3 reads CASSLVRSVNEQFF. Written as DNA, the CDR3 is TGTGCCAGCAGCTTAGTAAGAAGCGTCAATGAGCAGTTCTTC.

This clone has only one observation. This chain links TRBV27 with TRBJ1-6, with TRBD1 matching 8 bases. Germline trimming cut 8 bases from V and 9 bases from J; bases unmatched to any gene: 0. CDR1 is MNHEY, CDR2 SMNVEV, per germline (reference sequence). This CDR3 region has 11 residues. The CDR3 DNA reads as TGTGCCAGCGGGACAGGTTCACCCCTCCACTTT. As protein: CASGTGSPLHF.

The V and J genes are TRBV7-3 and TRBJ2-2, with 11 positions matching TRBD2. Germline CDR1 reads SGHTA; CDR2 reads FQGTGA. J lost 5 bases, V lost 2 bases, and 7 bases had no gene match. The length of the CDR3 is 17 residues. For the CDR3, the DNA is TGTGCCAGCAGCTTACTAGCGGGGGGCTCAAATACCGGGGAGCTGTTTTTT. Protein sequence: CASSLLAGGSNTGELFF. Looking up the rest from reference TRBV7-3 and TRBJ2-2 gives the full variable domain: GAGVSQTPSNKVTEKGKYVELRCDPISGHTALYWYRQSLGQGPEFLIYFQGTGAADDSGLPNDRFFAVRPEGSVSTLKIQRTERGDSAVYLCASSLLAGGSNTGELFFGEGSRLTVL.

This chain joins TRBV9 and TRBJ2-5; TRBD2 matches at 8 bases. Losses at the gene ends were 0 bases for V and 5 bases for J; bases not matched to a gene: 12. Germline CDR1 is SGDLS and CDR2 is YYNGEE. This CDR3 region has 17 residues. The CDR3 sequence is CASSVAIAGPQKETQYF. For the CDR3, the DNA is TGTGCCAGCAGCGTAGCCATAGCGGGGCCCCAGAAGGAGACCCAGTACTTC.

The chain couples TRBV18 to TRBJ1-2; TRBD1 matches at 8 bases. The CDR3 runs to 15 residues. The ends lost 2 bases at V and 0 bases at J; junction bases unmatched: 2. CDR1 is KGHSH, CDR2 LQKENI, per germline. The CDR3 reads CASSPGQGANYGYTF. The CDR3 DNA reads TGTGCCAGCTCACCAGGACAGGGAGCTAACTATGGCTACACCTTC.

This chain connects TRBV15 to TRBJ1-5, with D perhaps matching TRBD1 (5 bases). Trimming removed 0 bases at V and 4 bases at J, with 10 bases between. The CDR3 runs 15 residues. Germline CDR1 reads LNHNV; CDR2 reads YYDKDF (reference sequence). The CDR3 bases are TGTGCCACCAGCAGAGATGCAGGGATGAATCAGCCCCAGCATTTT. Its translation: CATSRDAGMNQPQHF.

This clone was found once. This chain uses TRBV6-1 with TRBJ1-5; D call uncertain. The ends were cut back, 4 bases at V and 11 bases at J, with 18 bases in the middle. This CDR3 contains 14 residues. The germline V gene has CDR1 MNHNS and CDR2 SASEGT. The DNA for the CDR3 is TGTGCCAGCAGTGGGCCCCGGGAATTTAAGGCCCAGCATTTT. Protein sequence: CASSGPREFKAQHF.

The chain recombines TRBV19 with TRBJ1-2; unclear D gene. V shed 7 bases and J shed 0 bases, with 12 bases lying between them. The CDR3 runs to 14 residues. In germline, CDR1 is LNHDA, CDR2 SQIVND (reference sequence). CDR3 amino acids: CASTPRGPNYGYTF. The CDR3 coding sequence is TGTGCCAGTACCCCTCGGGGTCCTAACTATGGCTACACCTTC. The complete variable domain, with remaining parts taken from reference TRBV19 and TRBJ1-2, reads DGGITQSPKYLFRKEGQNVTLSCEQNLNHDAMYWYRQDPGQGLRLIYYSQIVNDFQKGDIAEGYSVSREKKESFPLTVTSAQKNPTAFYLCASTPRGPNYGYTFGSGTRLTVV.

V and J are TRBV25-1 and TRBJ1-6; tentatively, D is TRBD1 (6 bases). CDR1 MGHDK and CDR2 SYGVNS come from the germline V gene. The CDR3 contains 14 residues. V gave up 8 bases and J gave up 3 bases, with 11 bases separating them. CDR3 in amino acids: CASRGQNYNSPLHF. The CDR3, as DNA: TGTGCCAGCCGAGGACAGAACTATAATTCACCCCTCCACTTT. The whole variable domain, filled in from reference TRBV25-1 and TRBJ1-6, reads EADIYQTPRYLVIGTGKKITLECSQTMGHDKMYWYQQDPGMELHLIHYSYGVNSTEKGDLSSESTVSRIRTEHFPLTLESARPSHTSQYLCASRGQNYNSPLHFGNGTRLTVT.

The chain joins TRBV5-4 to TRBJ1-2, with D perhaps TRBD1 (6 bases). The V end was cut by 2 bases, the J end by 2 bases, with 10 bases between. Per germline, CDR1 SGHNT and CDR2 YYREEE (reference sequence). CDR3 length: 14 amino acids. The CDR3 reads CASSLQGENYGYTF. CDR3 sequence (DNA): TGTGCCAGCAGCTTACAGGGTGAGAACTATGGCTACACCTTC.

The chain is built from TRBV5-1 and TRBJ1-1, with D possibly matching TRBD1 (6 bases). The CDR3 spans 14 residues. Trimming pared 2 bases from V and 1 base from J, leaving 9 bases between. Germline CDR1 is SGHRS and CDR2 is YFSETQ. CDR3 amino acids: CASSFLTGNTEAFF. The CDR3 DNA is TGCGCCAGCAGCTTCTTGACAGGGAACACTGAAGCTTTCTTT.

The chain carries TRBV15 and TRBJ1-1, with 7 bases fitting TRBD1. The CDR3 loop spans 16 amino acids. With V trimmed by 0 bases and J by 1 base, 5 bases remained unmatched. Germline V gene data show CDR1 as LNHNV and CDR2 as YYDKDF (reference sequence). The CDR3 nucleotides are TGTGCCACCAGCAGAGATCAGGGGACAGCGAACACTGAAGCTTTCTTT. The encoded protein is CATSRDQGTANTEAFF.

The chain carries TRBV11-2 and TRBJ2-5; 12 positions agree with TRBD2. The trim removed 6 bases at V and 4 bases at J, leaving 3 bases unmatched. CDR3 length equals 14 residues. Germline V CDR1 and CDR2: SGHAT, FQNNGV. CDR3 protein: CASRPSGGGETQYF. Here the CDR3 DNA reads TGTGCCAGCAGACCTAGCGGGGGGGGAGAGACCCAGTACTTC.

The CDR3 nucleotides read TGTGCCAGCAGCTTAGCGTGGAGCGGGGGAGGACGCACAGATACGCAGTATTTT. It is translated as CASSLAWSGGGRTDTQYF. V gene TRBV7-2 combines with J gene TRBJ2-3, with TRBD2 matching 8 bases. J lost 1 base, V lost 0 bases, and 9 bases had no gene match. Looked up from germline, CDR1 is SGHTA and CDR2 is FQGNSA. The CDR3 totals 18 residues.

This rearrangement joins TRBV5-1 to TRBJ2-7, with D unclear. V was pared by 5 bases and J by 0 bases, with 9 bases between. The CDR3 is 13 residues long. Germline CDR1 reads SGHRS; CDR2 reads YFSETQ. The CDR3 DNA is TGCGCCAGCAGAGAACAACCCTCCTACGAGCAGTACTTC. Translation gives CASREQPSYEQYF.

Here the CDR3 DNA reads TGTGCCAGCAGTGCTCGCTCGACTTTAACCTACAATGAGCAGTTCTTC. Its translation is CASSARSTLTYNEQFF. The V call is TRBV27, the J call TRBJ2-1, with D uncertain. V lost 5 bases, J lost 2 bases, and 16 bases lay in between. Germline loops: CDR1 MNHEY, CDR2 SMNVEV (reference sequence). CDR3 length: 16 amino acids.

This rearrangement joins TRBV6-5 to TRBJ2-4; 8 bases are shared with TRBD1. The V gene's germline CDR1 is MNHEY and CDR2 SVGAGI. The CDR3 runs to 13 residues. J lost 16 bases, V lost 4 bases, and 12 bases had no gene match. The CDR3 loop reads CASSSFAGTGEYF. CDR3 sequence (DNA): TGTGCCAGCAGTTCCTTCGCCGGGACAGGCGAATACTTC.

The V call is TRBV6-5, the J call TRBJ1-1; TRBD1 matches 10 bases. The junction had 5 bases not matched to a gene; V was cut back by 6 bases and J by 4 bases. CDR1 is MNHEY, CDR2 SVGAGI, per germline. This CDR3 has 14 residues. CDR3 sequence: CASRDRGQSTEAFF. DNA for the CDR3: TGTGCCAGCAGAGACAGGGGGCAAAGCACTGAAGCTTTCTTT.

This chain links TRBV5-8 with TRBJ2-1; TRBD1 matches at 8 bases. Germline CDR1 is SGHTS and CDR2 is YDEGEE. V was pared by 1 base and J by 6 bases, with 6 bases of the junction left unmatched. The CDR3 sequence is 15 residues long. In nucleotides, the CDR3 is TGTGCCAGCAGCTTGTGGCAGGGGGCAATCAATGAGCAGTTCTTC. This codes for CASSLWQGAINEQFF.

The V and J genes are TRBV2 and TRBJ1-2; unclear D gene. Trimming removed 6 bases from V and 7 bases from J, with 15 bases in between. Germline V gene data show CDR1 as SNHLY and CDR2 as FYNNEI. CDR3 length: 13 amino acids. The CDR3 protein is CASRPGPPSGYTF. CDR3 bases: TGTGCCAGCAGACCGGGTCCTCCTAGTGGCTACACCTTC.